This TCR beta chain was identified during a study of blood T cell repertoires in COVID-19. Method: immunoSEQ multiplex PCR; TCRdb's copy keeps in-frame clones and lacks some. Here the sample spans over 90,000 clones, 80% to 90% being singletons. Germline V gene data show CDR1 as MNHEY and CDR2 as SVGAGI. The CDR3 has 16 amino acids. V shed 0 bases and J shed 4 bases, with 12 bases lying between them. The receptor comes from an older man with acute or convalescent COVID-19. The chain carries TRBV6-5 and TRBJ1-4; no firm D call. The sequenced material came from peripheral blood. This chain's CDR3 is CASSYSGRAINEKLFF. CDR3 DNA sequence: TGTGCCAGCAGTTACTCGGGGAGGGCAATTAATGAAAAACTGTTTTTT.